This T cell receptor beta chain originates from a study of blood T cell repertoires in COVID-19. Study summary: PBMCs, B-cell-depleted T cells, or T cells were the source of the cDNA or gDNA that made up the material.

Some clones are missing from TCRdb's copy, which holds only in-frame ones; the method was immunoSEQ multiplex PCR. This table holds about 300,000 clones, about four fifths found once. Material for sequencing was peripheral blood. The TCR originated in a woman aged 45-65 years who had recovered from COVID-19.

CDR3 region: CASSTRSSYEQYF. DNA of the CDR3: TGTGCCAGCAGTACTAGAAGCTCCTACGAGCAGTACTTC. This chain uses TRBV6-2 or TRBV6-3 with TRBJ2-7, with D tentatively TRBD2 (5 bases). V dropped 5 bases and J dropped 0 bases, with 8 bases sitting between them. The CDR3 sequence is 13 residues long. The germline CDR1 and CDR2 sequences are MNHEY and SVGEGT.